This is a list of T cell receptor beta chains from one sample in a study of OX40 agonist ivuxolimab in advanced cancers. The method was immunoSEQ multiplex PCR; TCRdb's version includes in-frame clones alone and lacks a portion of them. The sample carries some 54,000 clones, approximately 80% recorded once. Specimen: CD4+ or CD8+ T cells sorted from blood, collected in a trial of the OX40 agonist ivuxolimab. These receptors came from an adult with an advanced solid tumor such as melanoma, head and neck, liver or kidney cancer. Each CDR3 is given with its conserved first and last residue.

V: TRBV18
J: TRBJ1-6
CDR3: CASSPTERSSYNSPLHF

V: TRBV10-3
J: TRBJ1-4
CDR3: CAISESIGGAGEKLFF

V: TRBV28
J: TRBJ1-2
CDR3: CASSLRQAGYTF

V: TRBV5-4
J: TRBJ2-7
CDR3: CASSLGGRTRIYEQYF

V: TRBV5-1
J: TRBJ1-6
CDR3: CASSPGTVGSSYNSPLHF

V: TRBV15
J: TRBJ2-1
CDR3: CATSRDKASVRFQFF

V: TRBV7-8
J: TRBJ1-1
CDR3: CASSLTLGNTEAFF

V: TRBV4-3
J: TRBJ1-2
CDR3: CASSQGSGTGRTYGYTF

V: TRBV10-3
J: TRBJ1-3
CDR3: CAISLTGGGNTIYF

V: TRBV19
J: TRBJ1-4
CDR3: CASSPQGSLHEKLFF

V: TRBV10-2
J: TRBJ2-2
CDR3: CASSAQSQGTGELFF

V: TRBV11-2
J: TRBJ2-7
CDR3: CASSMDRDYEQYF

V: TRBV10-1
J: TRBJ1-3
CDR3: CASNRTGTSGNTIYF

V: TRBV6-6
J: TRBJ2-1
CDR3: CASSSTGSSYNEQFF

V: TRBV18
J: TRBJ2-3
CDR3: CASSPSQQSTDTQYF

V: TRBV19
J: TRBJ2-3
CDR3: CASSALAGNTDTQYF

V: TRBV2
J: TRBJ1-3
CDR3: CASRGQGRASQISSGNTIYF

V: TRBV7-2
J: TRBJ1-2
CDR3: CASRMGGGTARGYTF

V: TRBV7-9
J: TRBJ1-1
CDR3: CASSTGTHGMNTEAFF

V: TRBV6-5
J: TRBJ1-1
CDR3: CASSKQGTTEAFF

V: TRBV2
J: TRBJ1-5
CDR3: CAATEVLGNQPQHF

V: TRBV6-4
J: TRBJ1-5
CDR3: CASSDPGQGRNQPQHF

V: TRBV18
J: TRBJ1-5
CDR3: CASSTQGNNQPQHF

V: TRBV27
J: TRBJ2-3
CDR3: CAIRGASGGSGTQYF

V: TRBV15
J: TRBJ1-3
CDR3: CATSPLGAGEGNTIYF

V: TRBV18
J: TRBJ2-7
CDR3: CASSPKSGSLRNEQYF

V: TRBV6-5
J: TRBJ1-1
CDR3: CASSYEGQASWQAFF

V: TRBV2
J: TRBJ2-1
CDR3: CASRGLADYNEQFF

V: TRBV6-5
J: TRBJ1-1
CDR3: CASNRAEGNTEAFF

V: TRBV18
J: TRBJ2-3
CDR3: CASSPPKTGDSDTQYF

V: TRBV18
J: TRBJ1-2
CDR3: CASSPQGQGDYGYTF